The 28 T cell receptor beta chains given below trace back to one sample, sequenced in a study of blood T cell repertoires in COVID-19 (dated by TCRdb to the early 2020s). The library relied on the immunoSEQ multiplex PCR assay. The immuneACCESS repertoire file appears here via TCRdb, limited to in-frame rearrangements. These files lack a portion of the clones; in checked studies, under half of the deficit traces to unresolved V genes, and the cause of the others is not known. This sample comprises 200,000 to 250,000 clones, around 87% of them detected only once. The biggest ten clones account for roughly 10% of the sample. The sequenced material came from peripheral blood. These receptors came from a woman aged 45-65 years with COVID-19, enrolled during active disease.

The V and J genes are TRBV24-1 and TRBJ1-5; D is unresolved. This CDR3 contains 14 residues. V lost 5 bases and J lost 5, with 12 bases in between. Germline-derived CDR1 and CDR2 are KGHDR and SFDVKD. As DNA, the CDR3 is TGTGCCACCAGTGGGAGAATGCGGGATCAGCCCCAGCATTTT. It is translated as CATSGRMRDQPQHF.

As regards this clone: One end of the junction does not line up with germline, which may come from a read error. The J gene is TRBJ1-5, the V gene TRBV11-3; D is unresolved. Germline-derived CDR1 and CDR2 are SGHNT and YENEEA. The CDR3 has 14 residues. The CDR3 region has the DNA TGTGCCAGCAGTTTAGGTGGAGGTAATCAGCCCCAGCATTTT. It specifies CASSLGGGNQPQHF.

This clone appeared once. V gene TRBV6-2 or TRBV6-3 combines with J gene TRBJ2-2; 8 bases agree with TRBD1. CDR3 length: 15 amino acids. The germline V gene has CDR1 MNHEY and CDR2 SVGEGT. V was clipped by 5 bases and J by 4 bases; unmatched bases: 6. Here the CDR3 reads CASSLRQGTTGELFF. The CDR3 DNA sequence: TGTGCCAGCAGTCTTAGACAGGGGACCACCGGGGAGCTGTTTTTT.

The gene calls are TRBV28 and TRBJ2-6; tentative D call: TRBD2 (5 bases). The CDR3 loop spans 14 amino acids. Trimming took 5 bases from V and 16 from J, leaving 21 bases between them. Germline-derived CDR1 and CDR2 are MDHEN and SYDVKM. CDR3 loop: CASSLDPTVRTLTF. CDR3 DNA sequence: TGTGCCAGCAGTCTAGACCCCACGGTTAGGACTCTGACTTTC. Variable domain in full (rest from reference TRBV28 and TRBJ2-6): DVKVTQSSRYLVKRTGEKVFLECVQDMDHENMFWYRQDPGLGLRLIYFSYDVKMKEKGDIPEGYSVSREKKERFSLILESASTNQTSMYLCASSLDPTVRTLTFGAGSRLTVL.

This rearrangement joins TRBV3-1 (or the pseudogene TRBV3-2) to TRBJ2-5; a weak D match, TRBD1 (6 bases). V gave up 0 bases and J gave up 3 bases, with 11 bases separating them. The CDR3 covers 15 residues. Looked up from germline, CDR1 is LGHDT and CDR2 is YNNKEL (reference sequence). CDR3 sequence (DNA): TGTGCCAGCAGCCAAGATCCGAGACAGGAAGAGACCCAGTACTTC. It yields the protein CASSQDPRQEETQYF.

V gene TRBV27 combines with J gene TRBJ2-7, with a tentative D call TRBD2 (6 bases). This CDR3 region has 16 residues. The germline V gene has CDR1 MNHEY and CDR2 SMNVEV (reference sequence). The germline V and J ends were trimmed by 5 bases and 7 bases, with 24 bases remaining between them. CDR3 nucleotides: TGTGCCAGCAGTGCTTCAACGGGACTGCCGAGTGGGGAGCAGTACTTC. This translates into CASSASTGLPSGEQYF.

This sequence joins TRBV11-3 and TRBJ2-4; tentative D call: TRBD2 (5 bases). Germline CDR1 SGHNT, CDR2 YENEEA. Deletions cut 1 base from V and 7 bases from J, with 11 bases between. There are 14 residues in the CDR3. In nucleotides, the CDR3 is TGTGCCAGCAGCTTAGGGGGTAGCGAGAACATTCAGTACTTC. Amino acids: CASSLGGSENIQYF.

The CDR3: CATAREYGNTIYF. As DNA, the CDR3 is TGTGCCACTGCCCGGGAATACGGAAACACCATATATTTT. The chain employs TRBV11-2 and TRBJ1-3; D is unresolved. The germline gives CDR1 SGHAT, CDR2 FQNNGV. The CDR3 runs 13 residues. Trimming took 10 bases from V and 4 from J, leaving 14 bases between them.

The V and J genes are TRBV6-4 and TRBJ1-1; TRBD1 matches at 8 bases. CDR1 and CDR2 from the germline V gene are MRHNA and SNTAGT. The CDR3 contains 13 residues. The junction had 5 bases not matched to a gene; V was cut back by 8 bases and J by 3 bases. The CDR3, as DNA: TGTGCCAGCCGGGACAGGCGACACACTGAAGCTTTCTTT. Amino acids: CASRDRRHTEAFF.

The chain employs TRBV25-1 and TRBJ2-2; D may be TRBD2 (6 bases). Trimming pared 6 bases from V and 2 bases from J, leaving 10 bases between. CDR1 MGHDK and CDR2 SYGVNS come from the germline V gene. The CDR3 length is 14 residues. The CDR3 spells CASSAAGNTGELFF. The CDR3 DNA follows: TGTGCCAGCAGCGCAGCGGGCAACACCGGGGAGCTGTTTTTT.

Only a few counts were recorded for this clone. This chain links TRBV3-1 (or the pseudogene TRBV3-2) with TRBJ1-5; the match to TRBD1 covers 7 bases. J was trimmed by 6 bases and V by 3 bases; bases with no gene match: 8. The CDR3 covers 15 residues. Germline V gene data show CDR1 as LGHDT and CDR2 as YNNKEL (reference sequence). The CDR3 protein is CASSHTTGARQPQHF. Here the CDR3 DNA reads TGTGCCAGCAGCCACACTACAGGGGCCCGTCAGCCCCAGCATTTT.

The gene calls are TRBV7-8 and TRBJ1-5; 9 bases are a match to TRBD1. V was pared by 5 bases and J by 4 bases, with 6 bases of the junction left unmatched. The germline V gene has CDR1 SGHVS and CDR2 FQNEAQ. CDR3 size: 15 residues. CDR3 loop: CASSVGDRENQPQHF. The CDR3 DNA is TGTGCCAGCAGCGTAGGGGACAGGGAAAATCAGCCCCAGCATTTT.

Regarding this clone: A much larger clone sits a single nucleotide away, making a read error possible. The chain joins TRBV7-9 to TRBJ1-6; 7 bases line up with TRBD1. The CDR3 consists of 14 residues. Trimming removed 4 bases from V and 4 bases from J; junction bases left unmatched: 1. Germline CDR1 and CDR2: SEHNR and FQNEAQ (reference sequence). CDR3 protein: CASSWGQYNSPLHF. The CDR3 DNA reads as TGTGCCAGCAGCTGGGGACAGTATAATTCACCCCTCCACTTT.

The V call is TRBV10-1, the J call TRBJ2-2; 11 bases agree with TRBD2. V shed 3 bases, J shed 1 base, and the junction held 1 base outside the gene matches. CDR1 and CDR2 from the germline V gene are WNHNN and SYGVQD (reference sequence). The CDR3 runs to 16 residues. The CDR3 DNA is TGCGCCAGCAGTGAACTAGCGGGGGAGAACACCGGGGAGCTGTTTTTT. The encoded protein is CASSELAGENTGELFF.

The chain joins TRBV6-5 to TRBJ1-6; no clear D gene. Germline V lookup: CDR1 MNHEY, CDR2 SVGAGI. The germline V and J ends were trimmed by 4 bases and 3 bases, with 10 bases remaining between them. The CDR3 has 15 residues. The CDR3 bases are TGTGCCAGCAGTTCCGGGAGCCTCTATAATTCACCCCTCCACTTT. Its translation: CASSSGSLYNSPLHF.

J is TRBJ2-2 and V is TRBV6-5; tentative D call: TRBD1 (6 bases). This CDR3 spans 15 amino acids. V shed 6 bases and J shed 5 bases, with 16 bases lying between them. The V gene's germline CDR1 is MNHEY and CDR2 SVGAGI. The CDR3 spells CASRAGTIGTGELFF. As DNA, the CDR3 is TGTGCCAGCAGGGCCGGGACAATTGGGACCGGGGAGCTGTTTTTT.

CDR3 residues: CASTTLPGTKNIQYF. In DNA, the CDR3 is TGTGCCAGTACCACCCTTCCCGGGACCAAAAACATTCAGTACTTC. V gene TRBV19 combines with J gene TRBJ2-4; TRBD2 might be the D (5 bases). The CDR3 contains 15 residues. Deletions cut 7 bases from V and 2 bases from J, with 15 bases between. Germline V gene data show CDR1 as LNHDA and CDR2 as SQIVND (reference sequence).

The V call is TRBV7-8, the J call TRBJ2-3; 7 nucleotides agree with TRBD1. The germline CDR1 and CDR2 sequences are SGHVS and FQNEAQ. CDR3 length equals 13 residues. V was pared by 5 bases and J by 5 bases, with 4 bases of the junction left unmatched. The CDR3 nucleotides read TGTGCCAGCAGCCCCGGACAGGTAGATACGCAGTATTTT. Protein sequence: CASSPGQVDTQYF.

The J gene is TRBJ2-1, the V gene TRBV2; 12 bases map to TRBD2. CDR1 is SNHLY and CDR2 is FYNNEI in the germline V gene. The length of the CDR3 is 15 residues. V gave up 6 bases and J gave up 7 bases; unmatched junction bases: 7. The CDR3 region is CASRRLTSGGNEQFF. The CDR3 nucleotides are TGTGCCAGCAGAAGACTGACTAGCGGGGGAAATGAGCAGTTCTTC. Variable domain in full (rest from reference TRBV2 and TRBJ2-1): EPEVTQTPSHQVTQMGQEVILRCVPISNHLYFYWYRQILGQKVEFLVSFYNNEISEKSEIFDDQFSVERPDGSNFTLKIRSTKLEDSAMYFCASRRLTSGGNEQFFGPGTRLTVL.

The chain links TRBV4-3 to TRBJ2-7; tentative D call: TRBD2 (6 bases). This CDR3 is 13 amino acids long. V was trimmed by 0 bases and J by 4 bases, leaving 7 bases between them. Germline CDR1 is LGHNA and CDR2 is YSLEER. The CDR3 coding sequence is TGCGCCAGCAGCCAAGAGGAGGGATACGAGCAGTACTTC. Translating it yields CASSQEEGYEQYF.

The rearrangement joins TRBV10-1 to TRBJ1-4; D is unresolved. With 0 bases removed from V and 7 bases from J, the gap between germline ends came to 9 bases. The CDR3 sequence is 14 residues long. Germline V lookup: CDR1 WNHNN, CDR2 SYGVQD (reference sequence). CDR3: CASSESSGSEKLFF. The CDR3 nucleotides are TGCGCCAGCAGTGAGTCGAGCGGCTCTGAAAAACTGTTTTTT.

V is TRBV6-5 and J is TRBJ2-7; 10 positions agree with TRBD2. This CDR3 spans 15 amino acids. With 4 bases clipped from V and 0 bases from J, the junction kept 3 bases outside the gene matches. Looked up from germline, CDR1 is MNHEY and CDR2 is SVGAGI. The CDR3 protein is CASSLAGGPSYEQYV. Written as DNA, the CDR3 is TGTGCCAGCAGTTTAGCGGGGGGCCCCTCCTACGAGCAGTACGTC.

This sequence joins TRBV3-1 (or the pseudogene TRBV3-2) and TRBJ2-7; D not certain. The CDR3 totals 16 residues. V dropped 0 bases and J dropped 1 base, with 13 bases sitting between them. Germline assignment: CDR1 LGHDT and CDR2 YNNKEL (reference sequence). The CDR3 region has the DNA TGTGCCAGCAGCCAAGATCAAGGCAGGTTATCCTACGAGCAGTACTTC. This codes for CASSQDQGRLSYEQYF.

This sequence joins TRBV27 and TRBJ2-3, with D possibly being TRBD1 (5 bases). Germline V gene sequence: CDR1 MNHEY, CDR2 SMNVEV (reference sequence). The ends were cut back, 3 bases at V and 0 bases at J, with 13 bases in the middle. This CDR3 has 16 residues. CDR3 residues: CASSFFRERSTDTQYF. CDR3 DNA sequence: TGTGCCAGCAGTTTCTTCAGGGAACGGAGCACAGATACGCAGTATTTT.

The gene calls are TRBV6-2 or TRBV6-3 and TRBJ2-7; 7 bases map to TRBD2. There are 13 residues in the CDR3. Germline CDR1 is MNHEY and CDR2 is SVGEGT. J lost 7 bases, V lost 1 base, and 4 bases had no gene match. DNA for the CDR3: TGTGCCAGCAGTTACTGGGGGGGGAGGGAGCAGTACTTC. Protein product: CASSYWGGREQYF.

The chain carries TRBV7-8 and TRBJ1-1; D not resolved. CDR1 and CDR2 from the germline V gene are SGHVS and FQNEAQ. The CDR3 has 14 residues. The V gene lost 8 bases and the J gene lost 7 bases, with 20 bases spanning the gap. The CDR3 spells CASGRSSEASEAFF. CDR3 DNA: TGTGCCAGCGGGAGGAGCAGCGAAGCGAGTGAAGCTTTCTTT.

The gene calls are TRBV24-1 and TRBJ2-3, with 7 bases fitting TRBD1. Germline V gene sequence: CDR1 KGHDR, CDR2 SFDVKD. The CDR3 has 15 amino acids. Trimming cost V 4 bases and J 6 bases; bases outside gene matches: 9. The CDR3 here is CATSDPTGIGDTQYF. The CDR3 DNA reads TGTGCCACCAGTGACCCGACAGGGATCGGGGATACGCAGTATTTT.

The genes are TRBV24-1 and TRBJ2-5; D uncertain. This CDR3 comprises 13 residues. Trimming left V 5 bases short and J 3 bases short, with 9 bases between. CDR1 KGHDR and CDR2 SFDVKD come from the germline V gene. The CDR3, as DNA: TGTGCCACCAGTGGAGGTTCCAAAGAGACCCAGTACTTC. Its translation: CATSGGSKETQYF.